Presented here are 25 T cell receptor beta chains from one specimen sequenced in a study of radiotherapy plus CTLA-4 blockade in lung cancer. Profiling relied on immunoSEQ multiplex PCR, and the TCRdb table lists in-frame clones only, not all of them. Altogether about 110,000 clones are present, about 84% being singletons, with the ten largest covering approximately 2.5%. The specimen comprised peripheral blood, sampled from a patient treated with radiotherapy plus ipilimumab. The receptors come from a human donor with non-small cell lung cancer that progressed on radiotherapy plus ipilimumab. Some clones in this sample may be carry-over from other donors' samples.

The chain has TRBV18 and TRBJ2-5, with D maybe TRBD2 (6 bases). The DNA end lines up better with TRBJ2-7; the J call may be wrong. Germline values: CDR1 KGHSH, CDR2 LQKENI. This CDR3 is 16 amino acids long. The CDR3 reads CASSPYPGTGDYEQYF. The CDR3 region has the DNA TGTGCCAGCTCACCCTACCCCGGGACGGGGGACTACGAGCAGTACTTC.

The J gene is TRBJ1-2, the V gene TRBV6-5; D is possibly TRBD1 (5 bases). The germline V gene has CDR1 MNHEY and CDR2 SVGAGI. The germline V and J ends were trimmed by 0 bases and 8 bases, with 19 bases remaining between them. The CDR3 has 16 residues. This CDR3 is CASSYSWQGVRKGYTF. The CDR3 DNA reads TGTGCCAGCAGTTACTCATGGCAGGGTGTAAGAAAAGGCTACACCTTC.

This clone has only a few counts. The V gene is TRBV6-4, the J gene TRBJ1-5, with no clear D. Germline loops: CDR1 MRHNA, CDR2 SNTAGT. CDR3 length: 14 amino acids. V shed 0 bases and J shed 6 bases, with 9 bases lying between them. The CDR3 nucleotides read TGTGCCAGCAGTGACTCATGGAGTTCTCAGCCCCAGCATTTT. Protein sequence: CASSDSWSSQPQHF.

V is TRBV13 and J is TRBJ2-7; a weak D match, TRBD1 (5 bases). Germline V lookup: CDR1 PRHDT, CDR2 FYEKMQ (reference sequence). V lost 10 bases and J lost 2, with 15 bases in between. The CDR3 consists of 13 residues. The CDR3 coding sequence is TGTGCCACCCAAGGGGTAGGGGCCTACGAGCAGTACTTC. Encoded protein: CATQGVGAYEQYF.

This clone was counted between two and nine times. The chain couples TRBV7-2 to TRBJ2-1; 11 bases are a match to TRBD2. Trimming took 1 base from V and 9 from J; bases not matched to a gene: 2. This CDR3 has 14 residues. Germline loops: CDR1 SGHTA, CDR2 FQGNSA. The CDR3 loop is CASSLVTSGGEQFF. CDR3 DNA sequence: TGTGCCAGCAGCTTAGTAACTAGCGGGGGTGAGCAGTTCTTC. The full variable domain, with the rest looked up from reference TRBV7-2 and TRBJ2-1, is GAGVSQSPSNKVTEKGKDVELRCDPISGHTALYWYRQSLGQGLEFLIYFQGNSAPDKSGLPSDRFSAERTGGSVSTLTIQRTQQEDSAVYLCASSLVTSGGEQFFGPGTRLTVL.

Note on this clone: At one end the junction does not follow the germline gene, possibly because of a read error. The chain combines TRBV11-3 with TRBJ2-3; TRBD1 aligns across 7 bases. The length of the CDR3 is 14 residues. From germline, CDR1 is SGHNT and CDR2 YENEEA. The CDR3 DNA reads TGTGCCAGCAGCCTAGAGGGGGCTACAGATACGCAGTATTTT. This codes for CASSLEGATDTQYF.

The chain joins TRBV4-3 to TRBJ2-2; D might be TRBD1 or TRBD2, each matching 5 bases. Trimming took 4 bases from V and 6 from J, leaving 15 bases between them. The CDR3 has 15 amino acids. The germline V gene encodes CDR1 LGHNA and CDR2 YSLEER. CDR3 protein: CASSPIGTLSGELFF. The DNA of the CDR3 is TGCGCCAGCAGCCCCATAGGGACCCTCTCCGGGGAGCTGTTTTTT.

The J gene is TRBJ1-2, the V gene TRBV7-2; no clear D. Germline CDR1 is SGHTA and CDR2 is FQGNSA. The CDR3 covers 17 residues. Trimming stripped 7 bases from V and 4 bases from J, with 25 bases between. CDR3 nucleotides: TGTGCCAGCAACCAACCGTTGGGGAGGGCTCCGGGCTATGGCTACACCTTC. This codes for CASNQPLGRAPGYGYTF.

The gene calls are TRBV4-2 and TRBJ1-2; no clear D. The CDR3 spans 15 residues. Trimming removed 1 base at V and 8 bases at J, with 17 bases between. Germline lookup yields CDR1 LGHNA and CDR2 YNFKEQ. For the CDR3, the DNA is TGTGCCAGCAGCCAAGCCCGAAGGGAGGATCAGGGCTACACCTTC. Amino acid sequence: CASSQARREDQGYTF.

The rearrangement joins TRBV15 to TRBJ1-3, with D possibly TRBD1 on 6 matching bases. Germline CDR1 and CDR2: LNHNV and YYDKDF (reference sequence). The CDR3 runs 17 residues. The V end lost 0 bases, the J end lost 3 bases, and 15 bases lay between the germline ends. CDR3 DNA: TGTGCCACCAGCAGAGATAGGGGGGGCGCTTATGGAAACACCATATATTTT. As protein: CATSRDRGGAYGNTIYF.

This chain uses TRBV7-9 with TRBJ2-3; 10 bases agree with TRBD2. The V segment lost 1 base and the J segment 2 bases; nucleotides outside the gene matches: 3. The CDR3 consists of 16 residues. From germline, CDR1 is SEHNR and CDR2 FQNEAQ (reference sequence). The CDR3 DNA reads TGTGCCAGCAGCTTAGGGCTAGCGGGGGCCACAGATACGCAGTATTTT. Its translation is CASSLGLAGATDTQYF.

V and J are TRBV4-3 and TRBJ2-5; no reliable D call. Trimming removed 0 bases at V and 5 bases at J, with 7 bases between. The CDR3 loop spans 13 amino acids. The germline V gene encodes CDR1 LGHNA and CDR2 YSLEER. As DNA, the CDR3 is TGCGCCAGCAGCCAAGATAGAAGGGAGACCCAGTACTTC. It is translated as CASSQDRRETQYF.

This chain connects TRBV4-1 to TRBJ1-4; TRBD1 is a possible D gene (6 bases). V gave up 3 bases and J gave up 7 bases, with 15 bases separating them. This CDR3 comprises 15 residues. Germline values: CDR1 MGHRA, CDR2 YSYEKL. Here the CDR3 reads CASSHRDNRGEKLFF. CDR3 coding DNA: TGCGCCAGCAGCCACCGGGACAATAGGGGTGAAAAACTGTTTTTT.

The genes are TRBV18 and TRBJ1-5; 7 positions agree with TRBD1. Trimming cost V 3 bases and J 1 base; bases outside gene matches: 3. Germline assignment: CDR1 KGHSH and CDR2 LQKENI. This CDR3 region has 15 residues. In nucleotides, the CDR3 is TGTGCCAGCTCACCCATGACAGGGAGCAATCAGCCCCAGCATTTT. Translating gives CASSPMTGSNQPQHF.

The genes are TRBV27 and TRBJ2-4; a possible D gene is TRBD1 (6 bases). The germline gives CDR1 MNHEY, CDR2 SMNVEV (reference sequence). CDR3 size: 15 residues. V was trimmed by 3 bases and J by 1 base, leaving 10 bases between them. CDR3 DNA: TGTGCCAGCAGTTTGGGGGCACCTGCCAAAAACATTCAGTACTTC. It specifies CASSLGAPAKNIQYF.

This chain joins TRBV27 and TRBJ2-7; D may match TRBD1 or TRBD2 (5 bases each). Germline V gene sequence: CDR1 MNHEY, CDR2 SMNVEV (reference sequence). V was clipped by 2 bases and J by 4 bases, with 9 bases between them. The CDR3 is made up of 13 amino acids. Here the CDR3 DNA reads TGTGCCAGCAGTTTAGGGACCCCTTACGAGCAGTACTTC. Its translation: CASSLGTPYEQYF.

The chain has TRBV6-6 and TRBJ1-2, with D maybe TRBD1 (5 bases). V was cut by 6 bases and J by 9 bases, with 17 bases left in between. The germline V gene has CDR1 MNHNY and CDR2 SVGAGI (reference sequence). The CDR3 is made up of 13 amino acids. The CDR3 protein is CASSLLNGARYTF. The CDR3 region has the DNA TGTGCCAGCAGCTTACTAAATGGGGCACGCTACACCTTC.

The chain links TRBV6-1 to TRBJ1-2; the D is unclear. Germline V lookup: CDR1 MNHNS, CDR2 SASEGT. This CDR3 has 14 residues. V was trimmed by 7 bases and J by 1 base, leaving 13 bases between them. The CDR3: CASTASPVNYGYTF. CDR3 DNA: TGTGCCAGCACCGCGTCCCCCGTTAACTATGGCTACACCTTC.

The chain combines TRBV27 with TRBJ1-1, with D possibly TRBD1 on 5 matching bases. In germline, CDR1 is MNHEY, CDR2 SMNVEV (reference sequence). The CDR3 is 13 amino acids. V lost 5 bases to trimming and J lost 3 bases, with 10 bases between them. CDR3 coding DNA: TGTGCCAGCAGTCAAGACAGACACACTGAAGCTTTCTTT. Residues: CASSQDRHTEAFF.

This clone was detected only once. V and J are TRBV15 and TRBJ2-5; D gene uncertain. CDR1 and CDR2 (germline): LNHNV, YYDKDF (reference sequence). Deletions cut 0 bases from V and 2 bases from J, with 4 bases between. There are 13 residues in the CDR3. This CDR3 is CATSRDVQETQYF. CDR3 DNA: TGTGCCACCAGCAGAGACGTTCAAGAGACCCAGTACTTC.

CDR3 loop: CASSFSRSQGESTEAFF. CDR3 coding DNA: TGCGCCAGCAGTTTCTCGAGGTCACAGGGTGAGTCCACTGAAGCTTTCTTT. V is TRBV5-1 and J is TRBJ1-1; D is possibly TRBD1 (6 bases). CDR3 size: 17 residues. V was clipped by 5 bases and J by 4 bases, with 24 bases between them. CDR1 is SGHRS, CDR2 YFSETQ, per germline.

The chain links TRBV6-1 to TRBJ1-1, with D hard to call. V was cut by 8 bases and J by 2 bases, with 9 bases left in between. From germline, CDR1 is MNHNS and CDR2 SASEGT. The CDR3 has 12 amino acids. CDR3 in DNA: TGTGCCAGCCCTGGGCCTAACACTGAAGCTTTCTTT. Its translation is CASPGPNTEAFF.

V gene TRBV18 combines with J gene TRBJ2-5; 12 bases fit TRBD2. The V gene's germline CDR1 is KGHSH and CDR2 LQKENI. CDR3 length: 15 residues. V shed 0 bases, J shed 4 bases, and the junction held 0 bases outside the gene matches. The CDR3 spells CASSPPGLAGETQYF. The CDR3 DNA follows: TGTGCCAGCTCACCACCGGGACTAGCGGGAGAGACCCAGTACTTC.

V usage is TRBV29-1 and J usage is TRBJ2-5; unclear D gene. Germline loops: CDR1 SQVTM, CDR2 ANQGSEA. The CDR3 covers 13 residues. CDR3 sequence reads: CSASRQIQETQYF. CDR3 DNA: TGCAGTGCCTCGCGGCAGATTCAAGAGACCCAGTACTTC.

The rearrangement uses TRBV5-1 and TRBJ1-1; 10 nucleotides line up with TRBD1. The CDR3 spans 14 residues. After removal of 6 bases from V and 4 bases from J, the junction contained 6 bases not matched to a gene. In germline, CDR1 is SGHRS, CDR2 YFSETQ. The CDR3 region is CASNRDRGATEAFF. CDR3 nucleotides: TGCGCCAGCAACAGGGACAGGGGAGCCACTGAAGCTTTCTTT.